The 28 T cell receptor beta chains listed next were all sequenced from one sample in a study of response to subunit inactivated influenza vaccine. TCRdb analysed the RT-PCR reads with MiXCR anew, one entry per CDR3 protein. In the table there are some 200,000 distinct CDR3 sequences, more than 10% of which are singletons. These data were also reused for a study on T cells expressing NK-cell markers. That paper states: TCR beta libraries carry UMIs added by 5'RACE template switching.

Here the sequenced sample was CD8+ T cells sorted from PBMCs, taken about 12 days after vaccination. All receptors derive from a man aged 50 or older who received an inactivated influenza vaccine.

There are a few counts of this clonotype. J is TRBJ2-7 and V is TRBV10-3; D unclear. CDR1 is ENHRY, CDR2 SYGVKD, per germline. Between the trimmed V and J ends, which lost 4 bases and 0 bases, there was a span of 16 bases. The CDR3 totals 16 residues. For the CDR3, the DNA is TGTGCCATCAGTGGGGCCGGTGGCACAACCTCCTACGAGCAGTACTTC. It is translated as CAISGAGGTTSYEQYF.

The chain couples TRBV4-3 to TRBJ2-4; weak D call: TRBD1 (5 bases). Looked up from germline, CDR1 is LGHNA and CDR2 is YSLEER. The CDR3 spans 16 residues. V gave up 1 base and J gave up 5 bases, with 15 bases separating them. Here the CDR3 DNA reads TGCGCCAGCAGCCAAGCGTTGACAGAAGCAGAAAACATTCAGTACTTC. This encodes CASSQALTEAENIQYF.

This clonotype has more than one count but fewer than ten. J is TRBJ2-7 and V is TRBV20-1; 9 nucleotides agree with TRBD2. CDR1 and CDR2 from the germline V gene are DFQATT and SNEGSKA (reference sequence). The CDR3 runs 16 residues. Germline trimming cut 5 bases from V and 4 bases from J; bases unmatched to any gene: 15. The CDR3 spells CSAWPMGREGSYEQYF. The CDR3 nucleotides read TGCAGTGCTTGGCCCATGGGGCGGGAGGGGTCTTACGAGCAGTACTTC.

This clonotype was picked up many times. The chain employs TRBV19 and TRBJ1-5; 9 bases are shared with TRBD1. The germline gives CDR1 LNHDA, CDR2 SQIVND (reference sequence). The CDR3 extends over 17 amino acids. After removal of 5 bases from V and 7 bases from J, the junction contained 15 bases not matched to a gene. This chain's CDR3 is CASSRITGTGSPQPQHF. The CDR3 DNA sequence: TGTGCCAGTAGTCGAATTACCGGGACAGGGAGTCCCCAGCCCCAGCATTTT.

This clonotype has just a few counts. The chain couples TRBV7-9 to TRBJ2-3; 8 bases map to TRBD2. This CDR3 spans 17 amino acids. From germline, CDR1 is SEHNR and CDR2 FQNEAQ (reference sequence). The trim removed 6 bases at V and 2 bases at J, leaving 13 bases unmatched. The DNA of the CDR3 is TGTGCCAGCAGTCCGACCTATAGCGGGGAGAACACAGATACGCAGTATTTT. Amino acids: CASSPTYSGENTDTQYF.

This clonotype was counted between two and nine times. This rearrangement joins TRBV14 to TRBJ1-5; D is unresolved. CDR1 SGHDN and CDR2 FVKESK come from the germline V gene. There are 13 residues in the CDR3. V dropped 0 bases and J dropped 5 bases, with 5 bases sitting between them. The CDR3 DNA is TGTGCCAGCAGCCAAGATACCGATCAGCCCCAGCATTTT. Protein: CASSQDTDQPQHF.

This sequence joins TRBV4-1 and TRBJ1-4; D may be TRBD1 (5 bases). The CDR3 totals 17 residues. Between the trimmed V and J ends, which lost 1 base and 0 bases, there was a span of 12 bases. Germline V gene sequence: CDR1 MGHRA, CDR2 YSYEKL. CDR3 amino acids: CASSQAYPGPTNEKLFF. The CDR3, as DNA: TGCGCCAGCAGCCAAGCTTACCCGGGACCAACTAATGAAAAACTGTTTTTT.

This clonotype was counted a few times. The J gene is TRBJ2-7, the V gene TRBV7-6; TRBD2 is a possible D gene (6 bases). Germline V lookup: CDR1 SGHVS, CDR2 FNYEAQ. The CDR3 length is 14 residues. Trimming removed 6 bases at V and 7 bases at J, with 19 bases between. CDR3 in DNA: TGTGCCAGCAGTCCAGGACTACCCGTGAGTGAGCAGTACTTC. Protein: CASSPGLPVSEQYF.

V gene TRBV19 combines with J gene TRBJ2-1; D ambiguous. This CDR3 region has 13 residues. Germline V gene data show CDR1 as LNHDA and CDR2 as SQIVND (reference sequence). Trimming removed 1 base at V and 3 bases at J, with 4 bases between. CDR3 in amino acids: CASSIGLYNEQFF. CDR3 sequence (DNA): TGTGCCAGTAGTATAGGCCTCTACAATGAGCAGTTCTTC.

This clonotype was recorded a few times. The chain links TRBV7-8 to TRBJ2-3; TRBD2 aligns across 9 bases. Germline CDR1 is SGHVS and CDR2 is FQNEAQ. CDR3 size: 18 residues. V dropped 1 base and J dropped 0; count of bases not matched to a gene: 8. CDR3 nucleotide sequence: TGTGCCAGCAGCTTAGAGTGGGCTAGCGGGACTAGCACAGATACGCAGTATTTT. It translates to CASSLEWASGTSTDTQYF.

This clonotype was seen more than once but under ten times. The rearrangement uses TRBV11-3 and TRBJ2-3, with 13 bases identical to TRBD2. The germline V gene has CDR1 SGHNT and CDR2 YENEEA. This CDR3 contains 21 residues. The V and J ends lost 4 bases and 2 bases, in that order; junction bases with no gene match: 18. CDR3 region: CASSSRLETSGRYTATDTQYF. CDR3 nucleotide sequence: TGTGCCAGCAGCTCCCGCTTAGAGACTAGCGGGAGGTACACCGCCACAGATACGCAGTATTTT. The full variable domain, rest sourced from reference TRBV11-3 and TRBJ2-3, is EAGVVQSPRYKIIEKKQPVAFWCNPISGHNTLYWYLQNLGQGPELLIRYENEEAVDDSQLPKDRFSAERLKGVDSTLKIQPAELGDSAVYLCASSSRLETSGRYTATDTQYFGPGTRLTVL.

Worth noting for this clonotype: Sequence at one end of the junction differs from germline and may be a read error. This rearrangement joins TRBV5-6 to TRBJ2-1; D ambiguous. The CDR3 spans 13 residues. Germline V gene data show CDR1 as SGHDT and CDR2 as YYEEEE. CDR3 coding DNA: TGTGCCAGGAGCTTGGAAATCTACAATGAGCAGTTCTTC. Translation: CARSLEIYNEQFF.

This chain joins TRBV28 and TRBJ1-4; TRBD1 agrees at 11 bases. The J segment lost 3 bases and the V segment lost 8 bases, leaving 5 bases of the junction unmatched. Germline V gene data show CDR1 as MDHEN and CDR2 as SYDVKM. This CDR3 region has 15 residues. The CDR3 sequence is CASPDRGHANEKLFF. For the CDR3, the DNA is TGTGCCAGCCCGGACAGGGGGCATGCTAATGAAAAACTGTTTTTT.

The chain carries TRBV7-2 and TRBJ2-7; 9 bases agree with TRBD2. Germline V gives CDR1 SGHTA, CDR2 FQGNSA. This CDR3 comprises 16 residues. J was trimmed by 0 bases and V by 6 bases; bases with no gene match: 9. The CDR3 loop reads CASSYISGGLSYEQYF. CDR3 nucleotide sequence: TGTGCCAGCAGTTATATTAGCGGGGGCCTCTCCTACGAGCAGTACTTC.

The chain joins TRBV12-3 or TRBV12-4 to TRBJ2-5; TRBD1 or TRBD2 may be the D gene (6 bases each). This CDR3 has 15 residues. The V end lost 6 bases, the J end lost 5 bases, and 19 bases lay between the germline ends. The CDR3 spells CASSPLPGGRETQYF. CDR3 sequence (DNA): TGTGCCAGCAGCCCCCTGCCCGGGGGCCGTGAGACCCAGTACTTC.

A few counts support this clonotype. The chain recombines TRBV12-3 or TRBV12-4 with TRBJ2-6; D unresolved. The CDR3 loop spans 16 amino acids. The V end lost 0 bases, the J end lost 0 bases, and 6 bases lay between the germline ends. In nucleotides, the CDR3 is TGTGCCAGCAGTTTAGCCGGTCGCTCTGGGGCCAACGTCCTGACTTTC. This translates into CASSLAGRSGANVLTF.

The chain carries TRBV9 and TRBJ2-1; 8 bases are shared with TRBD2. The J segment lost 8 bases and the V segment lost 4 bases, leaving 8 bases of the junction unmatched. The CDR3 sequence is 14 residues long. Germline CDR1 SGDLS, CDR2 YYNGEE. The CDR3 region has the DNA TGTGCCAGCAGCCCTGGACTAGCTGGCGATGAGCAGTTCTTC. Translated: CASSPGLAGDEQFF.

The table lists this clonotype with a few counts. The rearrangement joins TRBV2 to TRBJ2-1; D is undetermined. The germline gives CDR1 SNHLY, CDR2 FYNNEI. The V end was cut by 4 bases, the J end by 8 bases, with 18 bases between. The CDR3 runs 15 residues. This CDR3 reads CASSGMPKGIDEQFF. DNA for the CDR3: TGTGCCAGCAGTGGGATGCCAAAGGGCATAGATGAGCAGTTCTTC.

This clonotype has more than one count but fewer than ten. The gene calls are TRBV5-1 and TRBJ1-1, with a tentative D call TRBD1 (6 bases). This CDR3 has 14 residues. CDR1 is SGHRS, CDR2 YFSETQ, per germline. V shed 1 base and J shed 3 bases, with 10 bases lying between them. The CDR3 region is CASSLLGADTEAFF. The CDR3 DNA is TGCGCCAGCAGCTTGTTGGGGGCAGACACTGAAGCTTTCTTT. The whole variable domain, remainder taken from reference TRBV5-1 and TRBJ1-1, is KAGVTQTPRYLIKTRGQQVTLSCSPISGHRSVSWYQQTPGQGLQFLFEYFSETQRNKGNFPGRFSGRQFSNSRSEMNVSTLELGDSALYLCASSLLGADTEAFFGQGTRLTVV.

This clonotype was seen only a few times. The V call is TRBV7-9, the J call TRBJ2-1; 7 positions match TRBD2. The CDR3 has 17 amino acids. CDR1 SEHNR and CDR2 FQNEAQ come from the germline V gene (reference sequence). V dropped 7 bases and J dropped 4; count of bases not matched to a gene: 16. CDR3 coding DNA: TGTGCCAGCATCTATAGGGTTAGCGGGCCCCATTACAATGAGCAGTTCTTC. Amino acid sequence: CASIYRVSGPHYNEQFF.

The rearrangement uses TRBV29-1 and TRBJ2-5; D tentatively reads TRBD1 or TRBD2 (5 bases each). V lost 0 bases to trimming and J lost 2 bases, with 19 bases between them. CDR1 SQVTM and CDR2 ANQGSEA come from the germline V gene. This CDR3 has 17 residues. CDR3 sequence (DNA): TGCAGCGTTGAAGATCAGGGCAGTTTTGGGGGTCAAGAGACCCAGTACTTC. This codes for CSVEDQGSFGGQETQYF.

This clonotype was counted a few times. The chain links TRBV12-3 or TRBV12-4 to TRBJ2-3; D is unresolved. The CDR3 is 13 amino acids. The V and J ends lost 2 bases and 5 bases respectively, with 8 bases between them. The CDR3 loop is CASSLTVVDTQYF. CDR3 in DNA: TGTGCCAGCAGTTTAACAGTTGTAGATACGCAGTATTTT.

The sample holds a few counts of this clonotype. DNA of the CDR3: TGTGCCAGCAGTACCTATGAGCGGGGGGGCCGTGAGACCCAGTACTTC. Its translation: CASSTYERGGRETQYF. The rearrangement joins TRBV12-3 or TRBV12-4 to TRBJ2-5, with 10 bases fitting TRBD2. The CDR3 is made up of 16 amino acids. The junction had 11 bases not matched to a gene; V was cut back by 5 bases and J by 5 bases.

The chain carries TRBV4-3 and TRBJ1-2; the D gene is possibly TRBD1 (5 bases). CDR3 length: 15 residues. Trimming took off 1 base at V and 8 bases at J, with 17 bases between the two ends. Germline-derived CDR1 and CDR2 are LGHNA and YSLEER. CDR3 residues: CASSQALSGLKGYTF. CDR3 sequence (DNA): TGCGCCAGCAGCCAAGCACTATCAGGGCTGAAGGGCTACACCTTC.

V usage is TRBV15 and J usage is TRBJ2-3; tentative D call: TRBD1 (6 bases). The germline CDR1 and CDR2 sequences are LNHNV and YYDKDF (reference sequence). CDR3 length: 16 residues. The ends were cut back, 1 base at V and 0 bases at J, with 11 bases in the middle. The CDR3 bases are TGTGCCACCAGCAGAGGACCGACAGGAAGCACAGATACGCAGTATTTT. This translates into CATSRGPTGSTDTQYF.

The chain has TRBV12-3 or TRBV12-4 and TRBJ2-2, with D tentatively TRBD1 or TRBD2 (5 bases each). V was trimmed by 2 bases and J by 4 bases, leaving 8 bases between them. This CDR3 has 14 amino acids. CDR3: CASSLLGVTGELFF. DNA for the CDR3: TGTGCCAGCAGTTTACTGGGGGTCACCGGGGAGCTGTTTTTT.

The CDR3 here is CAWTRDRAGRNTIYF. The CDR3 DNA is TGTGCCTGGACCAGAGACAGGGCTGGAAGGAACACCATATATTTT. This chain joins TRBV30 and TRBJ1-3, with 7 nucleotides matching TRBD1. Germline CDR1 is GTSNPN and CDR2 is SVGIG (reference sequence). CDR3 length: 15 residues. With 4 bases clipped from V and 7 bases from J, the junction kept 13 bases outside the gene matches.

This chain connects TRBV29-1 to TRBJ2-5, with 7 bases aligning to TRBD2. J was trimmed by 2 bases and V by 3 bases; bases with no gene match: 12. CDR3 length: 16 residues. The germline gives CDR1 SQVTM, CDR2 ANQGSEA. CDR3 nucleotide sequence: TGCAGCGTTGAGGGGGTTGGGAGGGAAATACAAGAGACCCAGTACTTC. Its translation: CSVEGVGREIQETQYF.